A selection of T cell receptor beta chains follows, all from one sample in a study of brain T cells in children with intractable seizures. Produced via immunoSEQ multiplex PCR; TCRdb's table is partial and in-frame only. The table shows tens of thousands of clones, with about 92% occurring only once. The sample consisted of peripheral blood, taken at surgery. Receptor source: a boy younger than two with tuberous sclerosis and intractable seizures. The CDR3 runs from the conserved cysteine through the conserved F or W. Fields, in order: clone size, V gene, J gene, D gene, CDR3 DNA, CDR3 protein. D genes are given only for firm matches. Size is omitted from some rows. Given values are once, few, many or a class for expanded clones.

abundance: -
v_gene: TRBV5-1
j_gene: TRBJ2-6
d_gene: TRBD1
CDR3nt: TGCGCCAGCAGCTTGGGTGACAGGGCCGGGGCCAACGTCCTGACTTTC
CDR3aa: CASSLGDRAGANVLTF

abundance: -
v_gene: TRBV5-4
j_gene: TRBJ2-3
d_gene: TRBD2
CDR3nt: TGTGCCAACTCCCTAGCGGGAGGCTTAGGTACGCAGTATTTT
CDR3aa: CANSLAGGLGTQYF

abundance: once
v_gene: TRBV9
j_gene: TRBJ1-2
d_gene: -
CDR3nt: TGTGCCAGCAGCGTAGATCGGACCCTTAACTATGGCTACACCTTC
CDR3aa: CASSVDRTLNYGYTF

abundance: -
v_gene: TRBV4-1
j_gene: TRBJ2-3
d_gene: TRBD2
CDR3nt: TGCGCCAGCAGCCAAGCGAGTCTAGCGGGAGAGGGAGATACGCAGTATTTT
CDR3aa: CASSQASLAGEGDTQYF

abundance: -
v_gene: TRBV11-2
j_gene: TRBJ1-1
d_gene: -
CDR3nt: TGTGCCAGCAGCCCCCAGCGGCACAACACTGAAGCTTTCTTT
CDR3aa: CASSPQRHNTEAFF

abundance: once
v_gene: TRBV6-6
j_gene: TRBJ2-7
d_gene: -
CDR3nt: TGTGCCAGCAGGGGCCCATTGGGACCAGCCTACGAGCAGTACTTC
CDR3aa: CASRGPLGPAYEQYF

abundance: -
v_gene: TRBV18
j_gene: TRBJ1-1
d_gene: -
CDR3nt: TGTGCCAGCTCACCCCCAGGTACAGGGCACACTGAAGCTTTCTTT
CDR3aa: CASSPPGTGHTEAFF

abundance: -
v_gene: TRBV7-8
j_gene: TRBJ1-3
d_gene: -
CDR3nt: TGTGCCAGCAGCTTAGGACCAAGCTCTGGAAACACCATATATTTT
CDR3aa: CASSLGPSSGNTIYF

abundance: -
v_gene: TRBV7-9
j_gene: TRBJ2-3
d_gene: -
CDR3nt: TGTGCCAGCAGCTTAGCGGGCGGGAGCACAGATACGCAGTATTTT
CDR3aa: CASSLAGGSTDTQYF

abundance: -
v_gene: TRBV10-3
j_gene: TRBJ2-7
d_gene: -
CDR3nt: TGTGCCATCAGTGATGCGACAGCCGGCATTCTCTACGAGCAGTACTTC
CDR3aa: CAISDATAGILYEQYF

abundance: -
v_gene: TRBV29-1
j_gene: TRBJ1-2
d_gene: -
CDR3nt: TGCAGCGTTGTGGGGGGTGACTATGGCTACACCTTC
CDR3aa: CSVVGGDYGYTF

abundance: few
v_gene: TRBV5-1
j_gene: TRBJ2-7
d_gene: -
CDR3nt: TGCGCCAGCAGCTTGGAGACAGTTTCCTACGAGCAGTACTTC
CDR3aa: CASSLETVSYEQYF

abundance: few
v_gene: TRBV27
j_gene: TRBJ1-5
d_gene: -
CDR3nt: TGTGCCAGCAGTCGGGCCCCCAGCAGCTTT
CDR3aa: CASSRAPSSF

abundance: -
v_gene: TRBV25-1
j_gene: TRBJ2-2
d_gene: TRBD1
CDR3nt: TGTGCCAGCAGTGAGGTGGGGACAGCGAACACCGGGGAGCTGTTTTTT
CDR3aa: CASSEVGTANTGELFF

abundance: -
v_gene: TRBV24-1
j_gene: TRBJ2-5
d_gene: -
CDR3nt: TGTGCCACCAGTGATTCGTATAGTGAGACCCAGTACTTC
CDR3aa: CATSDSYSETQYF

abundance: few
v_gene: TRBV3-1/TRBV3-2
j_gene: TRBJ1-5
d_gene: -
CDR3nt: TGTGCCAGCAGCCAAGCGAAGGGAACCCAGCCCCAGCATTTT
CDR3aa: CASSQAKGTQPQHF

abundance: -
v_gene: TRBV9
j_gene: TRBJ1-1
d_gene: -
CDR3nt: TGTGCCAGCAGCGTAGCAGCCAACACTGAAGCTTTCTTT
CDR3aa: CASSVAANTEAFF

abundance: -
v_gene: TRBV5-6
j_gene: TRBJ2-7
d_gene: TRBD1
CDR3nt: TGTGCCAGCAGCTTGACAGGGGTAAAGTCAGACGAGCAGTACTTC
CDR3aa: CASSLTGVKSDEQYF

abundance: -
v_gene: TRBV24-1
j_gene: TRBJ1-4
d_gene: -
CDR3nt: TGTGCCACCAGTGATCCTCGATACGCTGAAAAACTGTTTTTT
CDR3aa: CATSDPRYAEKLFF

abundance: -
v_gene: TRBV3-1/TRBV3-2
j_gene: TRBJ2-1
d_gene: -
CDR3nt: TGTGCCAGCAGCGGGGGGCTAGCGGTGTTTAATGAGCAGTTCTTC
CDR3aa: CASSGGLAVFNEQFF

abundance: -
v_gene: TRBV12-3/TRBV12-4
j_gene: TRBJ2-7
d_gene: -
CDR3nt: TGTGCCAGCAGTTTAGCGGGGGCTACAGAGCAGTACTTC
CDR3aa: CASSLAGATEQYF

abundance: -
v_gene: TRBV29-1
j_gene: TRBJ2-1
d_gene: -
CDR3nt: TGCAGCCTAGGCAAGACTTTCGGCTCCTACAATGAGCAGTTCTTC
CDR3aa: CSLGKTFGSYNEQFF

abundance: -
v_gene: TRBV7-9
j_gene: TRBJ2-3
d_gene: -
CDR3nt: TGTGCCAGCAGCTCCATAGCAATTTCGGATACGCAGTATTTT
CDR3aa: CASSSIAISDTQYF

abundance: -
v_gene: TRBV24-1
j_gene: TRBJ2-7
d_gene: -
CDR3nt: TGCGCCACCAGTGGGTCGGACTCCTACGAGCAGTACTTC
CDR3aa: CATSGSDSYEQYF

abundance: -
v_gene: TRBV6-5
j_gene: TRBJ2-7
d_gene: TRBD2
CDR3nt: TGTGCCAGCAGTCGGGGGGGCGCCTACGAGCAGTACTTC
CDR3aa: CASSRGGAYEQYF

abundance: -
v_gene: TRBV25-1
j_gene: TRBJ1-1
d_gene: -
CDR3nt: TGTGCCAGCAGTGAATATGGTGACCTCTACACTGAAGCTTTCTTT
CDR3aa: CASSEYGDLYTEAFF

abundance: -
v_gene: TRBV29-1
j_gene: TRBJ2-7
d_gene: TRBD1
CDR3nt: TGCAGCGTTGCGGGACAGGACTTATCCTACGAGCAGTACTTC
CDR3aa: CSVAGQDLSYEQYF

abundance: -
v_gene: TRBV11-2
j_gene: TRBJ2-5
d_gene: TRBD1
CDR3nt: TGTGCCAGCAGCTCCTACAGGGGTAGGGAGACCCAGTACTTC
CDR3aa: CASSSYRGRETQYF

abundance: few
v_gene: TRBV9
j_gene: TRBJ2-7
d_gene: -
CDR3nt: TGTGCCAGCAGCGTAGGATCGAGCTCCTACGAGCAGTACTTC
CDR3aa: CASSVGSSSYEQYF

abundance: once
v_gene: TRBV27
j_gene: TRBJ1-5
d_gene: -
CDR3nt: TGTGCCAGCAGTATAGGGGTGGGGCAGCCCCAGCATTTT
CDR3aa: CASSIGVGQPQHF

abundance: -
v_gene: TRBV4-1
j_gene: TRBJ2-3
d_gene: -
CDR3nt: TGCGCCAGCAGCCAAGAAGGAACAGATACGCAGTATTTT
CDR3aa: CASSQEGTDTQYF

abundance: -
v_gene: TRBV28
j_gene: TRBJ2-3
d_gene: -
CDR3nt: TGTGCCAGCAGTTTATTTGATACGCAGTATTTT
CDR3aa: CASSLFDTQYF

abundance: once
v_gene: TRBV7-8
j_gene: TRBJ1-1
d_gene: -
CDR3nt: TGTGCCAGCAGCTTAGTGGTTATGAACACTGAAGCTTTCTTT
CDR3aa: CASSLVVMNTEAFF

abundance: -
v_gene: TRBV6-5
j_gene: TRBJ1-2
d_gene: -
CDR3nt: TGTGCCAGCATGGGTCGGGCGAACTATGGCTACACCTTC
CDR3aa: CASMGRANYGYTF

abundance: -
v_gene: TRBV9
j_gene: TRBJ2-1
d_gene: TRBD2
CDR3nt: TGTGCCAGCAGCTCGGCGGGGGTCCCCTACAATGAGCAGTTCTTC
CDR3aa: CASSSAGVPYNEQFF

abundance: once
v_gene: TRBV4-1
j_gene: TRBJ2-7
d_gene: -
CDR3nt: TGCGCCAGCAGCCAAGGCGTCGGGAGTAAAGTACCCTACGAGCAGTACTTC
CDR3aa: CASSQGVGSKVPYEQYF

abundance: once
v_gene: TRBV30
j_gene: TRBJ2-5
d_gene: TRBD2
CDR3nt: TGTGCCTGGAGTGACGGTAGCGGGAGGACAGAGACCCAGTACTTC
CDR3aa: CAWSDGSGRTETQYF

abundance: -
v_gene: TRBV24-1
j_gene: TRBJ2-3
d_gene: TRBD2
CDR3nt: TGTGCCACCAGTGACCGCCGGGGGGAGAGAGGCACAGATACGCAGTATTTT
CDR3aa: CATSDRRGERGTDTQYF

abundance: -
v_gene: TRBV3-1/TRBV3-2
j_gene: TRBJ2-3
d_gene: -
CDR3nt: TGTGCCAGCAGTCCCGGGGGTGAGGGCACAGATACGCAGTATTTT
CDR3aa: CASSPGGEGTDTQYF

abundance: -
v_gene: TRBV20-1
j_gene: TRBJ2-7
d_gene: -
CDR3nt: TGCAGTGCTAGTTCCAGGGAAAAACCCTACGAGCAGTACTTC
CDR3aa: CSASSREKPYEQYF

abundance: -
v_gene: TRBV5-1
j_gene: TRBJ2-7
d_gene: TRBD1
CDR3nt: TGCGCCAGCAGCTTGGAGACAGGGCTGGGCTCCTACGAGCAGTACTTC
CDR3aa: CASSLETGLGSYEQYF

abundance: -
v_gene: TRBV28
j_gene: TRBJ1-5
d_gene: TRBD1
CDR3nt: TGTGCCAGCAGTTGGACAGGAGATCAGCCCCAGCATTTT
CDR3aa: CASSWTGDQPQHF

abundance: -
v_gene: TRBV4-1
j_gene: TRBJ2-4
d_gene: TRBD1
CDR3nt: TGCGCCAGCAGCCACAGGGGGCCAAAAAACATTCAGTACTTC
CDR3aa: CASSHRGPKNIQYF

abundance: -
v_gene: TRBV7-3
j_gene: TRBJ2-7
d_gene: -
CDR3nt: TGTGCCAGCAGCCCTTTGGGGGGGCCCTACGAGCAGTACTTC
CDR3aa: CASSPLGGPYEQYF

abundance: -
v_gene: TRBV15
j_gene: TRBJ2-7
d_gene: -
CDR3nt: TGTGCCACCAGCAGAGTACCTGGGATCCTCTACGAGCAGTACTTC
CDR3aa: CATSRVPGILYEQYF

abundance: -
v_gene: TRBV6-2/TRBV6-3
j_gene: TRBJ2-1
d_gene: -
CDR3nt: TGTGCCAGCAGTCCCGGGACGGCCCGAGGAATGCGGTTCTTC
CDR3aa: CASSPGTARGMRFF

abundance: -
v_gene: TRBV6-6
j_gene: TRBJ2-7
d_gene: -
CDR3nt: TGTGCCAGCAGTTACGTAGGGAGAGGTCCCTACGAGCAGTACTTC
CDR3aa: CASSYVGRGPYEQYF

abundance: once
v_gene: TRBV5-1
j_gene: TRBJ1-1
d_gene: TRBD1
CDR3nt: TGCGCCAGCAGCTTGGACAGGGGCTACACTGAAGCTTTCTTT
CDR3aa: CASSLDRGYTEAFF

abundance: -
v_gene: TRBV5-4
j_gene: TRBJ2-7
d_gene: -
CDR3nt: TGTGCCAGCAGCTCAACAGGGTACTCCTACGAGCAGTACTTC
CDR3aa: CASSSTGYSYEQYF

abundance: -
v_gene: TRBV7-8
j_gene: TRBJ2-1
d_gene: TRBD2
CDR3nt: TGTGCCAGCAGCGGACGGGAGGGCGGGGATGAGCAGTTCTTC
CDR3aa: CASSGREGGDEQFF

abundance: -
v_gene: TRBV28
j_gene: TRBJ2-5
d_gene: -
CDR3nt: TGTGCCAGCAGGAGGGGCAGGGGTGAGACCCAGTACTTC
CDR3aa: CASRRGRGETQYF

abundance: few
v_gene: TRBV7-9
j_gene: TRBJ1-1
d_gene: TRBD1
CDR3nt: TGTGCCAGCAGACTTGATACAGGGGTGAACACTGAAGCTTTCTTT
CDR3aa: CASRLDTGVNTEAFF

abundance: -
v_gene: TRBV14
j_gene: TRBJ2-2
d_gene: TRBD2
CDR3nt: TGTGCCAGCAGCCTTACTAGCGGAGCGAACACCGGGGAGCTGTTTTTT
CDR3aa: CASSLTSGANTGELFF

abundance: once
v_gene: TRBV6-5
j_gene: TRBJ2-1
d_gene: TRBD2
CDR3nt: TGTGCCACCACAGCCAGCGGGACTAAGGGCCAGCAGTTCTTC
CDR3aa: CATTASGTKGQQFF

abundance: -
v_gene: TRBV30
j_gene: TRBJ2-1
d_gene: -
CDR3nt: TGTGCCTGGACCCGGACTAGGGGGCATGAGCAGTTCTTC
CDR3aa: CAWTRTRGHEQFF

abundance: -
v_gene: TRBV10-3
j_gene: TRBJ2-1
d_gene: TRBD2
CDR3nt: TGTGCCATCAGTGATCAGCGGGGAGACTACAATGAGCAGTTCTTC
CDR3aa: CAISDQRGDYNEQFF

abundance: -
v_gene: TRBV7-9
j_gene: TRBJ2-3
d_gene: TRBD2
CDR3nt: TGTGCCAGCAGCTTAAGGAGGACTAGCGGGAGGGAGGGAGATACGCAGTATTTT
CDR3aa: CASSLRRTSGREGDTQYF

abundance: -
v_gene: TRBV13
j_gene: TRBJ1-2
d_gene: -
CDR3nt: TGTGCCAGCAGCTCCGGACTCGGGGACGGTAGCTACACCTTC
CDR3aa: CASSSGLGDGSYTF

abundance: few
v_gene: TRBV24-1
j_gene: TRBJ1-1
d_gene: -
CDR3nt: TGTGCCACCAGACGTGGCACTGAAGCTTTCTTT
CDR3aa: CATRRGTEAFF